Presented here are 26 T cell receptor beta chains from one specimen sequenced in a study of T cells in Graves' hyperthyroidism and ophthalmopathy. Amplification targeted TCR beta CDR3 regions from RNA transcripts. First-round RT-PCR targeting the TCR CDR3 was performed with the HTBI primer set. TCRdb re-analysed the multiplex PCR reads in MiXCR, keeping a single row per CDR3 protein. The sample lists fewer than 550,000 distinct CDR3 sequences, approximately 24% occurring once. Input material: blood. The receptors originated from a woman aged 25 to 39 with Graves' ophthalmopathy.

This clonotype has at least ten counts. This may be a read error, as it is one base from a much larger clone. The chain links TRBV6-5 to TRBJ2-7; D is unclear. Germline V gene sequence: CDR1 MNHEY, CDR2 SVGAGI. The CDR3 length is 12 residues. Trimming removed 4 bases from V and 6 bases from J, with 10 bases in between. This chain's CDR3 is CASSLPTSEQYF. In DNA, the CDR3 is TGTGCCAGCAGTTTACCCACGAGCGAGCAGTACTTC.

This chain links TRBV3-1 with TRBJ1-2; a weak D match, TRBD1 (5 bases). The CDR3 runs 13 residues. V dropped 1 base and J dropped 9 bases, with 12 bases sitting between them. Per the germline V gene, CDR1 is LGHDT and CDR2 is YNNKEL (reference sequence). The CDR3 DNA reads as TGTGCCAGCAGCCAAGGAGGGACCAGCCGCTACACCTTC. It specifies CASSQGGTSRYTF.

This clonotype showed up many times. A much larger clone lies one base from this, so it may be a read error. This CDR3 is CASSKQGASSYERYF. The CDR3 DNA follows: TGTGCCAGCAGCAAACAGGGGGCGAGCTCCTACGAGCGGTACTTC. V gene TRBV6-1 combines with J gene TRBJ2-7; TRBD1 agrees at 9 bases. There are 15 residues in the CDR3. Germline CDR1 and CDR2: MNHNS and SASEGT.

This clonotype was seen a few times. V and J are TRBV4-2 and TRBJ2-2; the D is unclear. CDR1 and CDR2 from the germline V gene are LGHNA and YNFKEQ. This CDR3 contains 15 residues. V was clipped by 7 bases and J by 0 bases, with 12 bases between them. Here the CDR3 DNA reads TGTGCCAGCAATCCTGGGGATTCGAACACCGGGGAGCTGTTTTTT. It encodes CASNPGDSNTGELFF.

This clonotype was counted ten times or more. DNA of the CDR3: TGCAGTGCTAGTATGCCCAATCAAGAGACCCAGTACTTC. Translated, it gives CSASMPNQETQYF. The chain couples TRBV20-1 to TRBJ2-5, with D unclear. Trimming shortened V by 3 bases and J by 2 bases, and 10 bases separated the two germline ends. This CDR3 comprises 13 residues. The germline V gene has CDR1 DFQATT and CDR2 SNEGSKA (reference sequence).

The chain combines TRBV28 with TRBJ2-7; tentatively, D is TRBD2 (6 bases). CDR1 is MDHEN and CDR2 is SYDVKM in the germline V gene. V gave up 4 bases and J gave up 3 bases, with 10 bases separating them. The CDR3 is made up of 13 amino acids. The CDR3 sequence: CASSSTSIYEQYF. The CDR3 region has the DNA TGTGCCAGCAGTTCGACTAGTATCTACGAGCAGTACTTC.

This clonotype was detected a few times. The final CDR3 position lacks the conserved phenylalanine or tryptophan, pointing to a likely read error. The chain carries TRBV4-1 and TRBJ1-1; 8 bases line up with TRBD1. V trimming: 6 bases; J trimming: 5 bases; junction bases outside the gene matches: 5. The CDR3 totals 13 residues. Germline-derived CDR1 and CDR2 are MGHRA and YSYEKL. This CDR3 reads CASSHTGGTEAFL. CDR3 DNA sequence: TGCGCCAGCAGTCACACAGGGGGTACTGAAGCTTTCCTT.

This clonotype was recorded once. The chain is built from TRBV6-5 and TRBJ2-5, with D unclear. The CDR3 loop spans 13 amino acids. In germline, CDR1 is MNHEY, CDR2 SVGAGI. Trimming removed 0 bases from V and 5 bases from J, with 7 bases in between. CDR3 in amino acids: CASSYSTRETQYF. Written as DNA, the CDR3 is TGTGCCAGCAGTTACTCGACAAGGGAGACCCAGTACTTC.

The rearrangement links TRBV7-9 to TRBJ2-7, with TRBD1 identical over 8 bases. The CDR3 runs 13 residues. V shed 8 bases, J shed 5 bases, and the junction held 8 bases outside the gene matches. Germline-derived CDR1 and CDR2 are SEHNR and FQNEAQ (reference sequence). CDR3 protein: CASHEAGGHEQYF. The CDR3 DNA follows: TGTGCCAGCCACGAGGCAGGGGGCCACGAGCAGTACTTC. Full variable domain (missing parts from reference TRBV7-9 and TRBJ2-7): DTGVSQNPRHKITKRGQNVTFRCDPISEHNRLYWYRQTLGQGPEFLTYFQNEAQLEKSRLLSDRFSAERPKGSFSTLEIQRTEQGDSAMYLCASHEAGGHEQYFGPGTRLTVT.

This clonotype was seen only a few times. V and J are TRBV3-1 and TRBJ1-1; D is possibly TRBD1 (5 bases). CDR1 LGHDT and CDR2 YNNKEL come from the germline V gene (reference sequence). The germline V and J ends were trimmed by 1 base and 4 bases, with 10 bases remaining between them. CDR3 length equals 14 residues. The CDR3 spells CASSQAQGSTEAFF. CDR3 coding DNA: TGTGCCAGCAGCCAAGCGCAGGGATCCACTGAAGCTTTCTTT.

This clonotype was found many times. The rearrangement links TRBV7-2 to TRBJ2-5; the D is unclear. The CDR3 is made up of 13 amino acids. Trimming pared 7 bases from V and 4 bases from J, leaving 13 bases between. Germline V lookup: CDR1 SGHTA, CDR2 FQGNSA. The CDR3 DNA reads as TGTGCCAGCACCCCATCCCTCCCAGAGACCCAGTACTTC. Amino acid sequence: CASTPSLPETQYF. Looking up the rest from reference TRBV7-2 and TRBJ2-5 gives the full variable domain: GAGVSQSPSNKVTEKGKDVELRCDPISGHTALYWYRQSLGQGLEFLIYFQGNSAPDKSGLPSDRFSAERTGGSVSTLTIQRTQQEDSAVYLCASTPSLPETQYFGPGTRLLVL.

This clonotype was counted a single time. This rearrangement joins TRBV2 to TRBJ1-1; 7 bases line up with TRBD1. This CDR3 contains 13 residues. J was trimmed by 3 bases and V by 7 bases; bases with no gene match: 5. Per germline, CDR1 SNHLY and CDR2 FYNNEI. The CDR3 DNA follows: TGTGCCAGCACCCAGGGGGTTGACACTGAAGCTTTCTTT. Protein sequence: CASTQGVDTEAFF.

Note on this clonotype: This could be a read error, since a much larger clone is one nucleotide away. The chain combines TRBV5-1 with TRBJ1-1; 12 nucleotides line up with TRBD1. Per germline, CDR1 SGHRS and CDR2 YFSETQ. This CDR3 contains 17 residues. CDR3 DNA: TGCGCCAGCAGCCCCGCGGGACAGGGGGCCTCGAACACTGAAGCTATCTTT. Translated, it gives CASSPAGQGASNTEAIF. The whole variable domain, remainder taken from reference TRBV5-1 and TRBJ1-1, is KAGVTQTPRYLIKTRGQQVTLSCSPISGHRSVSWYQQTPGQGLQFLFEYFSETQRNKGNFPGRFSGRQFSNSRSEMNVSTLELGDSALYLCASSPAGQGASNTEAIFGQGTRLTVV.

This clonotype came up many times. The chain employs TRBV7-9 and TRBJ2-5; D is perhaps TRBD1 (5 bases). The CDR3 runs 14 residues. Germline assignment: CDR1 SEHNR and CDR2 FQNEAQ (reference sequence). V was pared by 6 bases and J by 0 bases, with 11 bases between. CDR3 DNA: TGTGCCAGCAGGAATCCAGGGTACCAAGAGACCCAGTACTTC. This sequence encodes CASRNPGYQETQYF.

This clonotype showed up many times. The V gene is TRBV7-9, the J gene TRBJ1-2, with D tentatively TRBD1 (5 bases). Trimming removed 2 bases at V and 0 bases at J, with 13 bases between. Germline-derived CDR1 and CDR2 are SEHNR and FQNEAQ (reference sequence). This CDR3 is 16 amino acids long. The CDR3 spells CASSLTREAANYGYTF. CDR3 nucleotide sequence: TGTGCCAGCAGCTTAACCAGGGAGGCCGCTAACTATGGCTACACCTTC.

The V and J genes are TRBV12-3 or TRBV12-4 and TRBJ2-1; TRBD2 matches 9 bases. With V trimmed by 3 bases and J by 3 bases, 3 bases remained unmatched. CDR3 length: 15 residues. The CDR3 DNA reads TGTGCCAGCAGTTTCAGCGGGGGGTACTACAATGAGCAGTTCTTC. Translating gives CASSFSGGYYNEQFF.

V gene TRBV5-1 combines with J gene TRBJ1-3; possible D gene TRBD1, 5 bases. V was cut by 0 bases and J by 0 bases, with 10 bases left in between. The germline V gene encodes CDR1 SGHRS and CDR2 YFSETQ. CDR3 size: 16 residues. Here the CDR3 reads CASSLDADSSGNTIYF. DNA for the CDR3: TGCGCCAGCAGCTTGGACGCCGACAGCTCTGGAAACACCATATATTTT. The whole variable domain, filled in from reference TRBV5-1 and TRBJ1-3, reads KAGVTQTPRYLIKTRGQQVTLSCSPISGHRSVSWYQQTPGQGLQFLFEYFSETQRNKGNFPGRFSGRQFSNSRSEMNVSTLELGDSALYLCASSLDADSSGNTIYFGEGSWLTVV.

This clonotype was picked up a small number of times. V is TRBV7-2 and J is TRBJ1-5; D unresolved. Germline V gene data show CDR1 as SGHTA and CDR2 as FQGNSA. The CDR3 consists of 15 residues. The ends were cut back, 2 bases at V and 2 bases at J, with 10 bases in the middle. CDR3 nucleotide sequence: TGTGCCAGCAGCTTAAGGGTTGAGGGCAATCAGCCCCAGCATTTT. It encodes CASSLRVEGNQPQHF.

This clonotype was found many times. The rearrangement joins TRBV12-3 or TRBV12-4 to TRBJ2-7, with D possibly being TRBD2 (6 bases). V gave up 5 bases and J gave up 4 bases, with 18 bases separating them. The CDR3 totals 15 residues. DNA of the CDR3: TGTGCCAGCAGTAAATACGGGACTCGAAGATACGAGCAGTACTTC. The encoded protein is CASSKYGTRRYEQYF.

This clonotype was recorded many times. The genes are TRBV18 and TRBJ1-1, with a possible D match to TRBD1 (5 bases). This CDR3 has 14 residues. Looked up from germline, CDR1 is KGHSH and CDR2 is LQKENI. V was shortened by 1 base and J by 1 base, with 7 bases between the two germline ends. CDR3 residues: CASSPQDRNTEAFF. As DNA, the CDR3 is TGTGCCAGCTCACCACAAGACAGGAACACTGAAGCTTTCTTT.

This clonotype was seen ten or more times. V and J are TRBV6-5 and TRBJ2-7, with 7 bases aligning to TRBD2. Germline CDR1 reads MNHEY; CDR2 reads SVGAGI. Trimming took 0 bases from V and 6 from J; bases not matched to a gene: 5. This CDR3 has 14 residues. The CDR3 DNA follows: TGTGCCAGCAGTTACTCGCGGGGGACGGGCGAGCAGTACTTC. Its translation: CASSYSRGTGEQYF.

This clonotype occurred many times. The J gene is TRBJ1-5, the V gene TRBV28; 8 bases are a match to TRBD1. The CDR3 totals 16 residues. Germline trimming cut 3 bases from V and 5 bases from J; bases unmatched to any gene: 9. CDR1 and CDR2 (germline): MDHEN, SYDVKM. CDR3 region: CASSLGHTGGDQPQHF. CDR3 bases: TGTGCCAGCAGTTTGGGGCACACAGGGGGGGATCAGCCCCAGCATTTT. The full variable domain, with the rest looked up from reference TRBV28 and TRBJ1-5, is DVKVTQSSRYLVKRTGEKVFLECVQDMDHENMFWYRQDPGLGLRLIYFSYDVKMKEKGDIPEGYSVSREKKERFSLILESASTNQTSMYLCASSLGHTGGDQPQHFGDGTRLSIL.

The chain recombines TRBV4-1 with TRBJ2-6; D perhaps matches TRBD2 (7 bases). Trimming removed 0 bases from V and 0 bases from J, with 9 bases in between. Looked up from germline, CDR1 is MGHRA and CDR2 is YSYEKL. This CDR3 has 17 residues. CDR3 residues: CASSQDGGRSGANVLTF. The CDR3 DNA reads TGCGCCAGCAGCCAAGACGGGGGGCGCTCTGGGGCCAACGTCCTGACTTTC.

In this sample, this clonotype turned up many times. This chain uses TRBV12-3 or TRBV12-4 with TRBJ1-3; D gene uncertain. Trimming stripped 5 bases from V and 0 bases from J, with 14 bases between. The CDR3 consists of 16 residues. The CDR3 DNA reads TGTGCCAGCAGTGCCGGACGGCTGTCCTCTGGAAACACCATATATTTT. It is translated as CASSAGRLSSGNTIYF.

The chain combines TRBV11-2 with TRBJ1-5, with a tentative D call TRBD1 (5 bases). The CDR3 contains 17 residues. Germline CDR1 reads SGHAT; CDR2 reads FQNNGV. V was clipped by 2 bases and J by 2 bases, with 16 bases between them. The CDR3 is CASSLYGRGNGNQPQHF. As DNA, the CDR3 is TGTGCCAGCAGCTTATACGGTCGGGGGAATGGCAATCAGCCCCAGCATTTT.

This clonotype was seen a few times. DNA for the CDR3: TGTGCCAGCAGGGCAGGGACCCAAGAGACCCAGTACTTC. It is translated as CASRAGTQETQYF. This sequence joins TRBV6-5 and TRBJ2-5, with D possibly being TRBD1 or TRBD2 (5 bases each). Germline values: CDR1 MNHEY, CDR2 SVGAGI. The CDR3 runs to 13 residues. Trimming shortened V by 6 bases and J by 1 base, and 9 bases separated the two germline ends.